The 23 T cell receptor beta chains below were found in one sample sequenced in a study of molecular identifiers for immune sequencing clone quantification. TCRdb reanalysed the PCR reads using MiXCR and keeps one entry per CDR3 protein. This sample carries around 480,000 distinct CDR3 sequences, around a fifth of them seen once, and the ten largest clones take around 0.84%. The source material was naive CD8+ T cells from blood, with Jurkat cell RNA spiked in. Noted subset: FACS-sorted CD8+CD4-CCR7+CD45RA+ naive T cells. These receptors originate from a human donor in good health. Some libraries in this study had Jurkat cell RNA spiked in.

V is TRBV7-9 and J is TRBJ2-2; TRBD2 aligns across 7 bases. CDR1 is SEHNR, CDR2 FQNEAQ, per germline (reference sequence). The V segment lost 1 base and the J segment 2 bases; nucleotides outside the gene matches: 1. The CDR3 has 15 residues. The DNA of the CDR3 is TGTGCCAGCAGCTTAGGACTAGCCAACACCGGGGAGCTGTTTTTT. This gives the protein CASSLGLANTGELFF.

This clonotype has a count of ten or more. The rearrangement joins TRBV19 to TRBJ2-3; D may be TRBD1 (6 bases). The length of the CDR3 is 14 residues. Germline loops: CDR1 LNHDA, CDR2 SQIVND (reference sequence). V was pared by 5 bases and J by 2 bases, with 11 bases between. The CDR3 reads CASSSGQNTDTQYF. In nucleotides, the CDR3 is TGTGCCAGTAGTTCAGGACAGAACACAGATACGCAGTATTTT.

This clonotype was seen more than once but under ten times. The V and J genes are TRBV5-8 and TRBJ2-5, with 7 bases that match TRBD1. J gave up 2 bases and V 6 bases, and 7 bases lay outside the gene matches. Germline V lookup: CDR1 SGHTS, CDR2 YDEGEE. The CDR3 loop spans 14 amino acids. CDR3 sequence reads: CASTSRTGQETQYF. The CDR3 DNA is TGTGCCAGCACCTCCAGGACAGGACAAGAGACCCAGTACTTC.

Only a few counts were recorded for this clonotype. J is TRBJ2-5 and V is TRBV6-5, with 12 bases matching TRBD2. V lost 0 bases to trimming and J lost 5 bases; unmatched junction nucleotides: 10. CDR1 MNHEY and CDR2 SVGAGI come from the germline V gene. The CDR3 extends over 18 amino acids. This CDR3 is CASSYSMVLAGGPETQYF. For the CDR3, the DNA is TGTGCCAGCAGTTACTCGATGGTGCTAGCGGGAGGGCCTGAGACCCAGTACTTC.

For the CDR3, the DNA is TGTGCCAGCAGCGTAGCGGCAGGGGCCACTGAAGCTTTCTTT. Translating gives CASSVAAGATEAFF. This sequence joins TRBV9 and TRBJ1-1; D is possibly TRBD1 (6 bases). CDR3 size: 14 residues. Looked up from germline, CDR1 is SGDLS and CDR2 is YYNGEE. The ends were cut back, 0 bases at V and 4 bases at J, with 10 bases in the middle. The complete variable domain, with remaining parts taken from reference TRBV9 and TRBJ1-1, reads DSGVTQTPKHLITATGQRVTLRCSPRSGDLSVYWYQQSLDQGLQFLIQYYNGEERAKGNILERFSAQQFPDLHSELNLSSLELGDSALYFCASSVAAGATEAFFGQGTRLTVV.

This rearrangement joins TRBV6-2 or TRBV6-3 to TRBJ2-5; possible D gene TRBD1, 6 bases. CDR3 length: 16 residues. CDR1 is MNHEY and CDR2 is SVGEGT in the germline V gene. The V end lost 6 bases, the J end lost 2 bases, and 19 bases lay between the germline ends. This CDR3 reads CASSPGLGAYQETQYF. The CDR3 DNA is TGTGCCAGCAGCCCAGGTCTGGGGGCCTATCAAGAGACCCAGTACTTC.

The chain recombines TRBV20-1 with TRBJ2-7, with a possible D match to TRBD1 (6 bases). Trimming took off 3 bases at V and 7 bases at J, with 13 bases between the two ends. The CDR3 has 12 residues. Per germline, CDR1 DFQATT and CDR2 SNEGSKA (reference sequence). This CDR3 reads CSARGHREEQYF. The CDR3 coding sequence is TGCAGTGCTAGGGGACACAGGGAGGAGCAGTACTTC.

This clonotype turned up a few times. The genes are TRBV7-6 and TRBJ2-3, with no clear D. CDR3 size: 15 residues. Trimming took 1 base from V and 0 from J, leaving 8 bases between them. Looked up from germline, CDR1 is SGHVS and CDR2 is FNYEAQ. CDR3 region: CASSLDINSTDTQYF. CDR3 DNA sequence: TGTGCCAGCAGCTTAGATATCAACAGCACAGATACGCAGTATTTT.

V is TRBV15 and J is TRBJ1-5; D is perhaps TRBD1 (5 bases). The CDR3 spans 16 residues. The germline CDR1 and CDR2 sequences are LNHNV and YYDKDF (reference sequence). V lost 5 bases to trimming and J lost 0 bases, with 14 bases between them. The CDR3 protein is CATSRAQGYSNQPQHF. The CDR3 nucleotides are TGTGCCACCAGCCGCGCCCAGGGCTATAGCAATCAGCCCCAGCATTTT.

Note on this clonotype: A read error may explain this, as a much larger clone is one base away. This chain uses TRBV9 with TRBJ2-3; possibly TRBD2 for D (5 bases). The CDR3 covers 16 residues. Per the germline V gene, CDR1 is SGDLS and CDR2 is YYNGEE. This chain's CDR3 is CASSVYAASSTDTRYF. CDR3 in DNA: TGTGCCAGCAGCGTATATGCCGCGTCTAGCACAGATACGCGGTATTTT.

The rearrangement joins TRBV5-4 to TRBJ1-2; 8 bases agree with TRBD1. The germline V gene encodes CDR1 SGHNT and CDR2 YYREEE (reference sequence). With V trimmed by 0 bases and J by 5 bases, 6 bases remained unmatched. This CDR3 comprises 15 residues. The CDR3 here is CASSLEGQGEYGYTF. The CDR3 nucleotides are TGTGCCAGCAGCTTGGAAGGACAGGGTGAATATGGCTACACCTTC.

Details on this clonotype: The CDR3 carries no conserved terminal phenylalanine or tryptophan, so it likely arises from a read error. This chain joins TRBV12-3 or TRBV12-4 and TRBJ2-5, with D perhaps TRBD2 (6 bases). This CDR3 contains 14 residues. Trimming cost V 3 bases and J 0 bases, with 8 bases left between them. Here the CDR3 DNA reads TGTGCCAGCAGTTTTGGGGGGAACCAAGAGACCCAGTACCTC. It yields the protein CASSFGGNQETQYL.

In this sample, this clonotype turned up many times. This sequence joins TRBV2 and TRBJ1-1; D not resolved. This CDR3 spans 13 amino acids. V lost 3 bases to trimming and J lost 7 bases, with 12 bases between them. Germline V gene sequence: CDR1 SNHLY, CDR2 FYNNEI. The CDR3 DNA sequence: TGTGCCAGCAGTGAGTCGAGCCGGAGTGAAGCTTTCTTT. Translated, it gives CASSESSRSEAFF.

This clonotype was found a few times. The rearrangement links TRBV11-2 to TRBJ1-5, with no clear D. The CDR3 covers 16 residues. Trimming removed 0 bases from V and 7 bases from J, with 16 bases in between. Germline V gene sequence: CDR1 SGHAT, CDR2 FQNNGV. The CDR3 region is CASSLDGRMRSQPQHF. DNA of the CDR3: TGTGCCAGCAGCTTAGACGGCCGAATGAGGAGCCAGCCCCAGCATTTT.

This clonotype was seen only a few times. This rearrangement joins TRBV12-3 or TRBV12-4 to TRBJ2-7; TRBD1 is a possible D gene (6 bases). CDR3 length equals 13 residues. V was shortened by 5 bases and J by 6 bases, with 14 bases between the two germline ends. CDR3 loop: CASSLARGVEQYF. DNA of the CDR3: TGTGCCAGCAGTCTGGCCAGGGGAGTCGAGCAGTACTTC.

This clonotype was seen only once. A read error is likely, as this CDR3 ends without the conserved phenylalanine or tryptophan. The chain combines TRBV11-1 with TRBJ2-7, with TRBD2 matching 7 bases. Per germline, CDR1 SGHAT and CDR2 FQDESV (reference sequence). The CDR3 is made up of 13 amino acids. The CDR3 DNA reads TGTGTCAGCAGCTTAGCGGGCAACTACGAGCAGTACCTC. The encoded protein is CVSSLAGNYEQYL.

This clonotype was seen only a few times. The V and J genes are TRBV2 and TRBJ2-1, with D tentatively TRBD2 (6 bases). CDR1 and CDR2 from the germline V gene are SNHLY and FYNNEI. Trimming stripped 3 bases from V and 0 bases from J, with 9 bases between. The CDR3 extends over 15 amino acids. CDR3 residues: CASSERGGSYNEQFF. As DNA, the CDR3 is TGTGCCAGCAGTGAGCGGGGAGGCTCCTACAATGAGCAGTTCTTC.

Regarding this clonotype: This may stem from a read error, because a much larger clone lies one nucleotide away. The CDR3 spells CASGLVLGTSSADTQYF. CDR3 nucleotides: TGTGCTAGTGGTTTGGTATTGGGGACTAGCTCAGCAGATACGCAGTATTTT. The chain uses TRBV12-5 and TRBJ2-3; 9 bases line up with TRBD2. This CDR3 region has 17 residues. Trimming took 0 bases from V and 4 from J; bases not matched to a gene: 8. Germline V gives CDR1 LGHNT, CDR2 FRNRAP.

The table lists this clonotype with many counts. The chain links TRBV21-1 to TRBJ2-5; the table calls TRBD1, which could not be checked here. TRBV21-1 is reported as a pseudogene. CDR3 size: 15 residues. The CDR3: CASSKAGAPKETQYF. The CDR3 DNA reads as TGTGCCAGCAGCAAAGCTGGGGCGCCCAAAGAGACCCAGTACTTC.

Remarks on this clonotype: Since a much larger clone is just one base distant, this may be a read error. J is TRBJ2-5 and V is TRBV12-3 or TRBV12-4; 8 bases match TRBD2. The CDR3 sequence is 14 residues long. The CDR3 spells CASRASGYQGTQYF. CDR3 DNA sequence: TGTGCCAGCCGCGCTAGCGGGTACCAAGGGACCCAGTACTTC.

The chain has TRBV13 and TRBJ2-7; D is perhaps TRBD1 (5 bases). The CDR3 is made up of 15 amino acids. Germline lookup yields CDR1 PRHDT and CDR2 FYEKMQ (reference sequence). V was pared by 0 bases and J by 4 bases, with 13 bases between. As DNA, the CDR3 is TGTGCCAGCAGCTTAGGCGGTTCAGGGCAATACGAGCAGTACTTC. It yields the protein CASSLGGSGQYEQYF. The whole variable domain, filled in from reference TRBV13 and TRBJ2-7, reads AAGVIQSPRHLIKEKRETATLKCYPIPRHDTVYWYQQGPGQDPQFLISFYEKMQSDKGSIPDRFSAQQFSDYHSELNMSSLELGDSALYFCASSLGGSGQYEQYFGPGTRLTVT.

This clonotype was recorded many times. CDR3 coding DNA: TGCGCCAGCAGCCAACCGGGACAGGCTATCTACGAGCAGTACTTC. Protein sequence: CASSQPGQAIYEQYF. This chain joins TRBV4-1 and TRBJ2-7; 8 bases line up with TRBD1. The CDR3 contains 15 residues. Germline CDR1 and CDR2: MGHRA and YSYEKL. Trimming removed 2 bases from V and 3 bases from J; junction bases left unmatched: 6.

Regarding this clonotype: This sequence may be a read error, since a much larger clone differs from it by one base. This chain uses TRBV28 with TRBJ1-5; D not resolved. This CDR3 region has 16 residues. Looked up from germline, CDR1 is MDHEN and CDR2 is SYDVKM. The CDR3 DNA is TGTGCCAGCAGTTTTGAGACGCTTAATAGCAGTCAGCCCCAGCATTTT. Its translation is CASSFETLNSSQPQHF.